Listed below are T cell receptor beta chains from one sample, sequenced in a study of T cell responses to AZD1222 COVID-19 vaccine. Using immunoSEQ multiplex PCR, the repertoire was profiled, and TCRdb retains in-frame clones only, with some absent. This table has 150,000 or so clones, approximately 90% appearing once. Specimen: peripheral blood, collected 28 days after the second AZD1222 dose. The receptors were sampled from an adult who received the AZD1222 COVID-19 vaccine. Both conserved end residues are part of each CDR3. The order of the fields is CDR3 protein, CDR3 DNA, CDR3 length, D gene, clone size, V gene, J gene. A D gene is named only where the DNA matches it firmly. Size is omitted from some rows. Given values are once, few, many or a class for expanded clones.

CASSLDDRAPASF	TGCGCCAGCAGCTTGGACGACCGGGCACCAGCCTCCTTC	13	NA	NA	TRBV5-1	TRBJ1-2
CASSLGFRQPQHF	TGTGCCAGCAGTTTGGGGTTTCGTCAGCCCCAGCATTTT	13	NA	once	TRBV27	TRBJ1-5
CASSHDGNEQFF	TGTGCCAGCAGTCACGACGGGAATGAGCAGTTCTTC	12	NA	NA	TRBV7-2	TRBJ2-1
CASSLDLRGLNEKLFF	TGTGCCAGCAGCTTAGATTTACGGGGCTTAAATGAAAAACTGTTTTTT	16	NA	NA	TRBV7-9	TRBJ1-4
CATTLLAGLNTEAFF	TGTGCCACTACTCTCCTCGCAGGGCTGAACACTGAAGCTTTCTTT	15	NA	NA	TRBV19	TRBJ1-1
CAWSPRGDGYTF	TGTGCCTGGAGCCCCCGAGGGGATGGCTACACCTTC	12	NA	NA	TRBV30	TRBJ1-2
CASSPRTGGPYEQYF	TGTGCCAGCAGCCCCCGGACAGGGGGCCCCTACGAGCAGTACTTC	15	TRBD1	NA	TRBV3-1/TRBV3-2	TRBJ2-7
CASSDNGVLGGYTF	TGTGCCAGCAGTGACAATGGGGTGTTGGGCGGCTACACCTTC	14	NA	NA	TRBV6-4	TRBJ1-2
CATSRDRIGVYGYTF	TGTGCCACCAGCAGAGATCGGATAGGGGTCTATGGCTACACCTTC	15	NA	NA	TRBV15	TRBJ1-2
CARTPKRGPDTQYF	TGTGCCCGAACCCCGAAGAGGGGCCCAGATACGCAGTATTTT	14	NA	NA	TRBV6-5	TRBJ2-3
CASSFYSNTDTQYF	TGTGCCAGCAGCTTCTACAGCAACACAGATACGCAGTATTTT	14	NA	NA	TRBV7-2	TRBJ2-3
CASSIGGETQYF	TGTGCCAGTAGTATAGGTGGGGAGACCCAGTACTTC	12	NA	NA	TRBV19	TRBJ2-5
CASSIHTGELFF	TGTGCCAGTAGTATACACACCGGGGAGCTGTTTTTT	12	NA	NA	TRBV19	TRBJ2-2